The 29 T cell receptor beta chains given below trace back to one sample, sequenced in a study of T cell repertoires in cytomegalovirus infection. In TCRdb, the reads were re-called with MiXCR into one record per CDR3 protein. The sample consists of hundreds of thousands of distinct CDR3 sequences, roughly 31% of them appearing once. Sequenced sample: PBMCs. These receptors all come from a human donor in good health (CMV status not recorded). Some clones in this sample may be carry-over from other donors' samples.

This sequence joins TRBV2 and TRBJ1-2; TRBD1 matches 9 bases. The CDR3 has 14 residues. V lost 6 bases, J lost 5 bases, and 7 bases stayed unmatched. Germline V CDR1 and CDR2: SNHLY, FYNNEI. CDR3 sequence: CASRRDRAEYGYTF. The CDR3 DNA is TGTGCCAGCAGGAGGGACAGGGCGGAGTATGGCTACACCTTC.

This clonotype appeared a few times. V is TRBV6-5 and J is TRBJ1-1; 10 bases match TRBD1. With V trimmed by 0 bases and J by 0 bases, 7 bases remained unmatched. Germline-derived CDR1 and CDR2 are MNHEY and SVGAGI. This CDR3 is 18 amino acids long. Written as DNA, the CDR3 is TGTGCCAGCAGTTACTCTAGAAGGGACAGGGGCTTGAACACTGAAGCTTTCTTT. This encodes CASSYSRRDRGLNTEAFF.

The rearrangement links TRBV2 to TRBJ2-3; D is undetermined. The V gene lost 2 bases and the J gene lost 4 bases, with 4 bases spanning the gap. In germline, CDR1 is SNHLY, CDR2 FYNNEI. The CDR3 loop spans 12 amino acids. CDR3 amino acids: CASSEKSDTQYF. CDR3 nucleotides: TGTGCCAGCAGTGAAAAGTCAGATACGCAGTATTTT.

The genes are TRBV5-1 and TRBJ2-1, with 9 bases identical to TRBD1. The CDR3 runs to 16 residues. Germline CDR1 SGHRS, CDR2 YFSETQ. The trim removed 1 base at V and 10 bases at J, leaving 12 bases unmatched. This chain's CDR3 is CASSLSPGTGSSEQFF. Written as DNA, the CDR3 is TGCGCCAGCAGCTTGTCCCCCGGGACAGGGTCGAGCGAGCAGTTCTTC.

The chain couples TRBV12-3 or TRBV12-4 to TRBJ2-1; the match to TRBD2 covers 12 bases. The CDR3 length is 19 residues. V was clipped by 4 bases and J by 4 bases; unmatched bases: 14. CDR3 region: CASSYLGLAGSRGYNEQFF. DNA for the CDR3: TGTGCCAGCAGTTACCTCGGACTAGCGGGGTCACGGGGGTACAATGAGCAGTTCTTC.

This clonotype was detected a few times. The V call is TRBV5-6, the J call TRBJ2-7; 7 bases are a match to TRBD1. V gave up 4 bases and J gave up 3 bases; unmatched junction bases: 16. The CDR3 contains 17 residues. Germline lookup yields CDR1 SGHDT and CDR2 YYEEEE. CDR3 in DNA: TGTGCCAGCAGCGTGGGAGTTTTTTCGGGACAGATCTACGAGCAGTACTTC. Translating it yields CASSVGVFSGQIYEQYF.

As concerns this clonotype: A clone one base away is much larger, so this may be a read error. This CDR3 fails to terminate in the conserved phenylalanine or tryptophan, so it likely reflects a read error. The chain joins TRBV5-1 to TRBJ2-2; TRBD1 is a possible D gene (6 bases). The germline V and J ends were trimmed by 4 bases and 1 base, with 11 bases remaining between them. The CDR3 totals 15 residues. The germline V gene has CDR1 SGHRS and CDR2 YFSETQ. CDR3 sequence (DNA): TGCGCCAGCAGCCAAACAGGGAAGAACACCGGGGAGCTGTTTTGT. Amino acid sequence: CASSQTGKNTGELFC.

The chain carries TRBV6-5 and TRBJ2-1; 12 bases line up with TRBD1. The CDR3 is 14 amino acids. The V gene end was trimmed by 6 bases and the J gene end by 9 bases; junction bases not matched to a gene: 6. CDR1 MNHEY and CDR2 SVGAGI come from the germline V gene. CDR3 bases: TGTGCCAGCAGGTTCGGGACAGGGGGCGTTGAGCAGTTCTTC. Encoded protein: CASRFGTGGVEQFF.

This clonotype appeared many times. The V call is TRBV7-2, the J call TRBJ2-1, with D maybe TRBD1 (6 bases). The germline V and J ends were trimmed by 5 bases and 8 bases, with 16 bases remaining between them. The CDR3 is made up of 14 amino acids. Germline loops: CDR1 SGHTA, CDR2 FQGNSA. This CDR3 reads CASSASFRGDEQFF. DNA for the CDR3: TGTGCCAGCAGCGCGTCCTTCAGGGGCGATGAGCAGTTCTTC.

The rearrangement joins TRBV5-1 to TRBJ2-1, with 7 bases aligning to TRBD2. CDR1 and CDR2 from the germline V gene are SGHRS and YFSETQ. This CDR3 is 15 amino acids long. After removal of 6 bases from V and 5 bases from J, the junction contained 11 bases not matched to a gene. The CDR3 here is CASIGVAGSNNEQFF. DNA of the CDR3: TGCGCCAGCATCGGGGTAGCGGGCTCGAACAATGAGCAGTTCTTC.

V and J are TRBV12-3 or TRBV12-4 and TRBJ1-1; D unclear. Between the trimmed V and J ends, which lost 7 bases and 4 bases, there was a span of 16 bases. The CDR3 has 14 amino acids. The DNA for the CDR3 is TGTGCCAGCAACCTACAGTCCACGGGCACTGAAGCTTTCTTT. It codes for CASNLQSTGTEAFF.

This clonotype was observed many times. J is TRBJ2-3 and V is TRBV7-3; 12 bases are a match to TRBD2. V gave up 5 bases and J gave up 0 bases; unmatched junction bases: 12. CDR1 is SGHTA and CDR2 is FQGTGA in the germline V gene. The CDR3 sequence is 19 residues long. CDR3 nucleotide sequence: TGTGCCAGCAGCGGACCGCCGAGGACTAGCGGGGCTAGCACAGATACGCAGTATTTT. It codes for CASSGPPRTSGASTDTQYF.

This clonotype was counted between two and nine times. This sequence joins TRBV7-9 and TRBJ2-2; D possibly corresponds to TRBD2 (5 bases). Germline CDR1 reads SEHNR; CDR2 reads FQNEAQ (reference sequence). The CDR3 consists of 12 residues. Trimming pared 6 bases from V and 4 bases from J, leaving 6 bases between. The CDR3 is CASRGSTGELFF. The CDR3 nucleotides read TGTGCCAGCAGAGGGAGCACCGGGGAGCTGTTTTTT.

The chain carries TRBV12-3 or TRBV12-4 and TRBJ1-5; maybe TRBD1 (6 bases). CDR3 length: 14 residues. V was clipped by 7 bases and J by 7 bases, with 17 bases between them. CDR3 coding DNA: TGTGCCAGCACCCCTAGGGGGGTGTTGCAGCCCCAGCATTTT. Protein: CASTPRGVLQPQHF.

V usage is TRBV7-2 and J usage is TRBJ2-3; either TRBD1 or TRBD2 may supply D (5 bases each). There are 14 residues in the CDR3. In germline, CDR1 is SGHTA, CDR2 FQGNSA. V gave up 3 bases and J gave up 4 bases, with 11 bases separating them. The CDR3 reads CTSSFPGRADTQYF. Written as DNA, the CDR3 is TGTACCAGCAGCTTTCCAGGGAGAGCAGATACGCAGTATTTT.

This clonotype was observed a handful of times. This rearrangement joins TRBV18 to TRBJ2-2, with no clear D. Per the germline V gene, CDR1 is KGHSH and CDR2 is LQKENI. V lost 8 bases, J lost 0 bases, and 13 bases lay in between. CDR3 length equals 15 residues. As DNA, the CDR3 is TGTGCCAGCACTCCGAGCCAGGCGAACACCGGGGAGCTGTTTTTT. This translates into CASTPSQANTGELFF.

About this clonotype itself: A much larger clone lies one base from this, so it may be a read error. The chain links TRBV7-2 to TRBJ1-1; 7 bases map to TRBD1. This CDR3 contains 14 residues. The V gene's germline CDR1 is SGHTA and CDR2 FQGNSA. CDR3 sequence (DNA): TGTGCCAGCAGCGCTGAGACAGGGAACACTGAAGCTTCCTTT. Protein: CASSAETGNTEASF.

Comments on this clonotype: A junction end diverges from the germline sequence, so it may reflect a read error. The gene calls are TRBV4-1 and TRBJ2-2, with TRBD1 as a possible D gene (5 bases). The CDR3 consists of 15 residues. From germline, CDR1 is MGHRA and CDR2 YSYEKL. The CDR3 loop is CASSQQAADTGELFF. Written as DNA, the CDR3 is TGTGCCAGCAGCCAACAGGCGGCGGACACCGGGGAGCTGTTTTTT.

The rearrangement uses TRBV19 and TRBJ2-7; D not certain. CDR1 and CDR2 (germline): LNHDA, SQIVND (reference sequence). The V end lost 4 bases, the J end lost 7 bases, and 11 bases lay between the germline ends. CDR3 length equals 12 residues. CDR3 region: CASSRDSEEQYF. The CDR3 DNA reads as TGTGCCAGTAGTAGGGATTCGGAAGAGCAGTACTTC.

This clonotype was observed a few times. The chain has TRBV11-2 and TRBJ1-2; D is unclear. Germline V gene data show CDR1 as SGHAT and CDR2 as FQNNGV. The CDR3 has 13 amino acids. Trimming left V 5 bases short and J 4 bases short, with 11 bases between. The CDR3 nucleotides read TGTGCCAGCAGCGCTAGCTCCCTCTATGGCTACACCTTC. Translating gives CASSASSLYGYTF.

This clonotype has more than one count but fewer than ten. V usage is TRBV10-2 and J usage is TRBJ1-3; no reliable D call. Germline V gene lookup returns CDR1 WSHSY and CDR2 SAAADI. V was cut by 4 bases and J by 5 bases, with 9 bases left in between. The CDR3 length is 13 residues. The CDR3 loop reads CASSAQPRNTIYF. The DNA for the CDR3 is TGCGCCAGCAGTGCCCAGCCTCGAAACACCATATATTTT.

This clonotype was recorded many times. The rearrangement links TRBV7-3 to TRBJ1-5, with 12 bases that match TRBD1. The CDR3 is 18 amino acids. V lost 1 base and J lost 6; bases outside the gene matches: 10. Germline V gene sequence: CDR1 SGHTA, CDR2 FQGTGA. CDR3 region: CASSLILSGTGGIQPQHF. DNA of the CDR3: TGTGCCAGCAGCTTAATTCTCTCCGGGACAGGGGGCATTCAGCCCCAGCATTTT.

With respect to this clonotype: Likely a read error: the CDR3 ends without its conserved phenylalanine or tryptophan. This chain joins TRBV14 and TRBJ2-5; 9 nucleotides match TRBD1. The CDR3 is 18 amino acids. V lost 2 bases and J lost 3; bases outside the gene matches: 13. In germline, CDR1 is SGHDN, CDR2 FVKESK. The CDR3 sequence: CASSQPDHYRGREETQYL. In DNA form, the CDR3 reads TGTGCCAGCAGCCAACCGGACCATTACAGGGGGCGCGAAGAGACCCAGTACTTA.

The genes are TRBV6-1 and TRBJ2-1; 11 bases are a match to TRBD2. This CDR3 has 16 residues. Germline CDR1 reads MNHNS; CDR2 reads SASEGT. V lost 4 bases to trimming and J lost 4 bases; unmatched junction nucleotides: 6. CDR3 sequence reads: CASSVGGLAAYNEQFF. CDR3 in DNA: TGTGCCAGCAGTGTGGGGGGACTAGCGGCTTACAATGAGCAGTTCTTC.

The chain joins TRBV7-2 to TRBJ2-5, with D hard to call. Per the germline V gene, CDR1 is SGHTA and CDR2 is FQGNSA. The V and J ends lost 0 bases and 4 bases respectively, with 12 bases between them. This CDR3 spans 15 amino acids. DNA of the CDR3: TGTGCCAGCAGCTTAGCGTTGGGTTTCGGAGAGACCCAGTACTTC. Protein product: CASSLALGFGETQYF.

Concerning this clonotype: The conserved phenylalanine or tryptophan normally closing the CDR3 is absent here, so this likely arose from a read error. This chain connects TRBV28 to TRBJ2-1; 8 bases line up with TRBD2. Per germline, CDR1 MDHEN and CDR2 SYDVKM. The CDR3 consists of 15 residues. The DNA for the CDR3 is TGTAAAGCGGCAGCGGGAGCACCAAAATACAATGAGCAGTTCTTA. Translation: CKAAAGAPKYNEQFL.

At least ten counts were recorded for this clonotype. The J gene is TRBJ2-7, the V gene TRBV7-8; TRBD1 matches at 8 bases. Unmatched junction bases numbered 9, after V lost 3 bases and J lost 2 bases. Germline CDR1 SGHVS, CDR2 FQNEAQ. CDR3 length: 16 amino acids. The CDR3: CASSLPLGTGAYEQYF. DNA of the CDR3: TGTGCCAGCAGCTTGCCCCTCGGGACAGGAGCCTACGAGCAGTACTTC.

The table lists this clonotype with a few counts. The CDR3 nucleotides are TGTGCCAGCACCGACGCGGGACGGGGCGTGAACACTGAAGCTTTCTTT. This codes for CASTDAGRGVNTEAFF. The chain joins TRBV7-9 to TRBJ1-1; tentatively, D is TRBD1 (5 bases). Germline V lookup: CDR1 SEHNR, CDR2 FQNEAQ (reference sequence). The CDR3 consists of 16 residues. V shed 7 bases and J shed 0 bases, with 18 bases lying between them.

Points on this clonotype: A much more abundant neighbour one base away suggests this may be a read error. Here the CDR3 omits its conserved ending phenylalanine or tryptophan, so a read error is the likely source. The chain combines TRBV12-3 or TRBV12-4 with TRBJ1-6; D not certain. The CDR3 loop spans 14 amino acids. V gave up 6 bases and J gave up 6 bases, with 12 bases separating them. CDR3 region: CASRLSDGNSPLHC. The DNA for the CDR3 is TGTGCCAGCAGGTTGTCGGATGGTAATTCACCCCTCCACTGT.